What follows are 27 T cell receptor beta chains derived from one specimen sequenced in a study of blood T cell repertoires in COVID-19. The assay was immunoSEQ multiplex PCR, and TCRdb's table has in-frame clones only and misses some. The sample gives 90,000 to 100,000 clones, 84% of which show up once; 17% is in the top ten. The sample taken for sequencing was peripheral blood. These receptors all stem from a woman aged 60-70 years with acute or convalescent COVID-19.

CDR3 DNA: TGTGCCAGCAGTTTTCCGGGACAGGGGAGCTATGGCTACACCTTC. Its protein is CASSFPGQGSYGYTF. The chain joins TRBV28 to TRBJ1-2; 10 nucleotides align to TRBD1. With 3 bases clipped from V and 4 bases from J, the junction kept 5 bases outside the gene matches. There are 15 residues in the CDR3. The germline CDR1 and CDR2 sequences are MDHEN and SYDVKM.

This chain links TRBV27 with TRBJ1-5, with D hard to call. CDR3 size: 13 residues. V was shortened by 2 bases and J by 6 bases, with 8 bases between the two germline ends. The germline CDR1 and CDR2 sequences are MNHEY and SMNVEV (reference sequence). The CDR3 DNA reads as TGTGCCAGCAGTTTAATGGGGAGTCAGCCCCAGCATTTT. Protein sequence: CASSLMGSQPQHF.

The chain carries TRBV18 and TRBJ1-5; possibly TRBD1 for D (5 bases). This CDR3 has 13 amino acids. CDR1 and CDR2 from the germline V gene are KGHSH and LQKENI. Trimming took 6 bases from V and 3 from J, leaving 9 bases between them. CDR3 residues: CASSDSFNQPQHF. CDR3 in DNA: TGTGCCAGCTCCGACAGTTTCAATCAGCCCCAGCATTTT.

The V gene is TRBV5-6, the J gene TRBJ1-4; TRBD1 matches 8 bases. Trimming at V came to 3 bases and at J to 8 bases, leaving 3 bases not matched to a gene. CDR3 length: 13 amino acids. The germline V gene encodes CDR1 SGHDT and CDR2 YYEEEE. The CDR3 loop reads CASSWGQDEKLFF. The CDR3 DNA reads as TGTGCCAGCAGCTGGGGACAGGACGAAAAACTGTTTTTT.

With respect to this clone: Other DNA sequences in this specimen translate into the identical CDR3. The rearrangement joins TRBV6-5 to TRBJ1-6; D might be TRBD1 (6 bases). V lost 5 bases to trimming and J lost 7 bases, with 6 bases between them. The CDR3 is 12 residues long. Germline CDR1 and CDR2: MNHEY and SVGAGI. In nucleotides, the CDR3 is TGTGCCAGCAGTAGGGGGAATTCACCCCTCCACTTT. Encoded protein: CASSRGNSPLHF.

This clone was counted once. The CDR3 region is CASSYRDTEAFF. In nucleotides, the CDR3 is TGTGCCAGCAGCTACCGCGACACTGAAGCTTTCTTT. The V and J genes are TRBV7-9 and TRBJ1-1; D is unclear. V was clipped by 4 bases and J by 3 bases, with 6 bases between them. The germline V gene encodes CDR1 SEHNR and CDR2 FQNEAQ (reference sequence). The CDR3 sequence is 12 residues long. The complete variable domain, with remaining parts taken from reference TRBV7-9 and TRBJ1-1, reads DTGVSQNPRHKITKRGQNVTFRCDPISEHNRLYWYRQTLGQGPEFLTYFQNEAQLEKSRLLSDRFSAERPKGSFSTLEIQRTEQGDSAMYLCASSYRDTEAFFGQGTRLTVV.

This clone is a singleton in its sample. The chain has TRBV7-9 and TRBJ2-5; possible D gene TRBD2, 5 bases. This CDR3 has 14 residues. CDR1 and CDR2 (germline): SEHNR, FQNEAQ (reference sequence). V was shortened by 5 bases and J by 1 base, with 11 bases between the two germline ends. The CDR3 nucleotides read TGTGCCAGCAGCATCTCGCGGGCCCAAGAGACCCAGTACTTC. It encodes CASSISRAQETQYF.

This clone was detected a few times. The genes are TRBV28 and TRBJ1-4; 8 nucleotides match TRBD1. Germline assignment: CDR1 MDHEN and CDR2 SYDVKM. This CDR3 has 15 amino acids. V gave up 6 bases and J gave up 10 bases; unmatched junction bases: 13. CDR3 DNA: TGTGCCAGCAGCAGGACAGGGAATGGGAGGGGAAAACTGTTTTTT. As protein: CASSRTGNGRGKLFF.

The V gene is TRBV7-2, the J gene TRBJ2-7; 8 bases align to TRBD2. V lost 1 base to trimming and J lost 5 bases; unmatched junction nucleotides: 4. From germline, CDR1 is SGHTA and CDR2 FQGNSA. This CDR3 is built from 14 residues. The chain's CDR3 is CASSLVGLVDEQYF. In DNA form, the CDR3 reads TGTGCCAGCAGCTTAGTGGGACTAGTTGACGAGCAGTACTTC.

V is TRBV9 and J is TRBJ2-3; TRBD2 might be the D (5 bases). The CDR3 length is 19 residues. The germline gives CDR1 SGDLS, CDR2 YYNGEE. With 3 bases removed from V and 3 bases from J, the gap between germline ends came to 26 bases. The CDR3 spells CASSAAPPYGLAITDTQYF. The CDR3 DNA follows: TGTGCCAGCAGCGCAGCTCCGCCGTATGGGCTAGCCATAACAGATACGCAGTATTTT. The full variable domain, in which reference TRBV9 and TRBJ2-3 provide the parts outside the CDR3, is DSGVTQTPKHLITATGQRVTLRCSPRSGDLSVYWYQQSLDQGLQFLIQYYNGEERAKGNILERFSAQQFPDLHSELNLSSLELGDSALYFCASSAAPPYGLAITDTQYFGPGTRLTVL.

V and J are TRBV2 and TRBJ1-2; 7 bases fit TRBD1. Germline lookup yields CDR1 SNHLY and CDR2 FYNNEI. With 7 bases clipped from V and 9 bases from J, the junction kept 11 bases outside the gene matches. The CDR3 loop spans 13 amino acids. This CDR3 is CASTLGQEMSYTF. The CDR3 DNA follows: TGTGCCAGCACCTTAGGACAGGAAATGAGCTACACCTTC.

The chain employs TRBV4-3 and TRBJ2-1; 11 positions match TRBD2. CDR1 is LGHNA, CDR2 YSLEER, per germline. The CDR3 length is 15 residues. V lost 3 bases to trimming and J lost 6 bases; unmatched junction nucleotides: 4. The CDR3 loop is CASSHPSGGINEQFF. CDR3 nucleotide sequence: TGCGCCAGCAGCCATCCTAGCGGGGGGATCAATGAGCAGTTCTTC.

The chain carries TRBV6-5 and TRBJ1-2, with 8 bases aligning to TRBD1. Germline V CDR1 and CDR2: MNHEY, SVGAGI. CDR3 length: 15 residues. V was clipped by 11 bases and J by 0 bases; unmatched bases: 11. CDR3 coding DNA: TGTGCCGGCCAGGACAGGGCGCGAGCTAACTATGGCTACACCTTC. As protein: CAGQDRARANYGYTF.

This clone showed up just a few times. CDR3 coding DNA: TGTGCCAGCAGCCCCCTCCAGGGTTCCTATAATTCACCCCTCCACTTT. It translates to CASSPLQGSYNSPLHF. The rearrangement links TRBV11-2 to TRBJ1-6; D is possibly TRBD1 (5 bases). V dropped 5 bases and J dropped 1 base, with 12 bases sitting between them. The CDR3 totals 16 residues. CDR1 is SGHAT, CDR2 FQNNGV, per germline.

This CDR3 reads CASSRGTQEETQYF. The CDR3 DNA is TGTGCCAGTAGTAGGGGGACACAAGAAGAGACCCAGTACTTC. V is TRBV19 and J is TRBJ2-5; perhaps TRBD1 as D (6 bases). V lost 4 bases to trimming and J lost 3 bases, with 12 bases between them. The CDR3 is made up of 14 amino acids. Germline loops: CDR1 LNHDA, CDR2 SQIVND (reference sequence). Full variable domain (missing parts from reference TRBV19 and TRBJ2-5): DGGITQSPKYLFRKEGQNVTLSCEQNLNHDAMYWYRQDPGQGLRLIYYSQIVNDFQKGDIAEGYSVSREKKESFPLTVTSAQKNPTAFYLCASSRGTQEETQYFGPGTRLLVL.

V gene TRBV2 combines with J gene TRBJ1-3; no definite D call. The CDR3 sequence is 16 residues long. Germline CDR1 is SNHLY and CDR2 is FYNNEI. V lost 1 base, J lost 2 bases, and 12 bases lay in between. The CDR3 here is CASSEGGPSTGNTIYF. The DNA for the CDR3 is TGTGCCAGCAGTGAAGGTGGGCCATCTACTGGAAACACCATATATTTT.

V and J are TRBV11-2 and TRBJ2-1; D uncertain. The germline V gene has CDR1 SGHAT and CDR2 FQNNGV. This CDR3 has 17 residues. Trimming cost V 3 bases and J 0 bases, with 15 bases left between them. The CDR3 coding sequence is TGTGCCAGCAGCTTTAATCCCCTGTCGAGCTCCTACAATGAGCAGTTCTTC. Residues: CASSFNPLSSSYNEQFF.

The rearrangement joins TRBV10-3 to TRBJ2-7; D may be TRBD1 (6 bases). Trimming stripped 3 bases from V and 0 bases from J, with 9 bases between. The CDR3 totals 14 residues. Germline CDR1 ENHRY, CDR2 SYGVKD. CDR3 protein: CAISDTGSSYEQYF. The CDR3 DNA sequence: TGTGCCATCAGTGACACAGGGAGCTCCTACGAGCAGTACTTC.

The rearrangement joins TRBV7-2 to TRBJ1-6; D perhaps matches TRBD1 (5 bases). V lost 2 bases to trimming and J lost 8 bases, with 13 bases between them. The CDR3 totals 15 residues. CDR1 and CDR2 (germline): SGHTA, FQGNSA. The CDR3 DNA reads TGTGCCAGCAGCTTACGGCCTACGGGGGATTCACCCCTCCACTTT. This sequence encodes CASSLRPTGDSPLHF.

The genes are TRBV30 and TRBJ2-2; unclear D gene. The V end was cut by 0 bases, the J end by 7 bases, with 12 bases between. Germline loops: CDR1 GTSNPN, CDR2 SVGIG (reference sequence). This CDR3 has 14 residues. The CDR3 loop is CAWSVQSIGGELFF. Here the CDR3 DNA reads TGTGCCTGGAGTGTACAGAGCATCGGCGGGGAGCTGTTTTTT.

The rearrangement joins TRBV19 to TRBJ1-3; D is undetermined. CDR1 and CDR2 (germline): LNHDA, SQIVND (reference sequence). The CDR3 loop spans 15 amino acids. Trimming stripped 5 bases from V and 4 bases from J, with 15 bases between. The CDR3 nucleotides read TGTGCCAGTAGTTCGTCGTCAGCGCGAGGAAACACCATATATTTT. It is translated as CASSSSSARGNTIYF. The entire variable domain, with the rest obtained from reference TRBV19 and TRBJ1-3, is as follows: DGGITQSPKYLFRKEGQNVTLSCEQNLNHDAMYWYRQDPGQGLRLIYYSQIVNDFQKGDIAEGYSVSREKKESFPLTVTSAQKNPTAFYLCASSSSSARGNTIYFGEGSWLTVV.

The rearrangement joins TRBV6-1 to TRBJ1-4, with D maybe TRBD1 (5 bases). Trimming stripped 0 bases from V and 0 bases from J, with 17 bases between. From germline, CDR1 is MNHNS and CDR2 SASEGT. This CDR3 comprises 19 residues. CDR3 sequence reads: CASSEAYGHPRATNEKLFF. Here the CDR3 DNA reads TGTGCCAGCAGTGAAGCCTACGGACACCCCAGGGCAACTAATGAAAAACTGTTTTTT.

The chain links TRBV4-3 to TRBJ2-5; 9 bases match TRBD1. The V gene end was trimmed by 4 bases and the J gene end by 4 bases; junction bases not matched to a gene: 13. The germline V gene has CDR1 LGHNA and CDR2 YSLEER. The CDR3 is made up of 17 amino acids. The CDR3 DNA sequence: TGCGCCAGCAGCCGGATTACAGGGGGCTTGGTTCGAGAGACCCAGTACTTC. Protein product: CASSRITGGLVRETQYF.

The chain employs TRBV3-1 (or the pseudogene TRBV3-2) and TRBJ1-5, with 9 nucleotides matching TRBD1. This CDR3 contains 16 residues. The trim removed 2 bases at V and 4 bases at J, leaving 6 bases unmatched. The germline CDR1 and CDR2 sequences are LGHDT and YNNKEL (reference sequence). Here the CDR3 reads CASSQNRGPGNQPQHF. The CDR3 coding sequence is TGTGCCAGCAGCCAAAACAGGGGGCCGGGGAATCAGCCCCAGCATTTT.

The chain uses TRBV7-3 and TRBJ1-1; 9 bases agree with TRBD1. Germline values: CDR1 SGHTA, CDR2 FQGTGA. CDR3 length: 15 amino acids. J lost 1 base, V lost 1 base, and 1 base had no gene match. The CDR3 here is CASSLMGQGNTEAFF. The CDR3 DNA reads TGTGCCAGCAGCTTAATGGGACAGGGGAACACTGAAGCTTTCTTT. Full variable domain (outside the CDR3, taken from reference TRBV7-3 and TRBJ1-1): GAGVSQTPSNKVTEKGKYVELRCDPISGHTALYWYRQSLGQGPEFLIYFQGTGAADDSGLPNDRFFAVRPEGSVSTLKIQRTERGDSAVYLCASSLMGQGNTEAFFGQGTRLTVV.

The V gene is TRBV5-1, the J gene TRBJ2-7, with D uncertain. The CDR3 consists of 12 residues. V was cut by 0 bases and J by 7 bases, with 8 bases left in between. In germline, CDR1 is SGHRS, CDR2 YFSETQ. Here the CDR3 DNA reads TGCGCCAGCAGCTTGGATGTGAGGGAGCAGTACTTC. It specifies CASSLDVREQYF.

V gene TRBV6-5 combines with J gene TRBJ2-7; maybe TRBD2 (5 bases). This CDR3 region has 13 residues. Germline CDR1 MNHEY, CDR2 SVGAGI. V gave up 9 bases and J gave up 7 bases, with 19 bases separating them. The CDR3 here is CASLYNVGGEQYF. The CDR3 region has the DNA TGTGCCAGTCTTTACAACGTGGGCGGGGAGCAGTACTTC.